This T cell receptor beta chain emerged from a study of blood T cell repertoires in COVID-19. Across the study: Samples taken during acute and convalescent COVID-19 were collected in the United States, Italy and Spain. Sample material is recorded as cDNA or gDNA derived from T cells, B-cell-depleted T cells, or PBMCs.

Seattle-derived patients entered the study during active infection and were followed longitudinally. With 5 bases removed from V and 4 bases from J, the gap between germline ends came to 15 bases. The CDR3 has 15 amino acids. Per the germline V gene, CDR1 is LGHDT and CDR2 is YNNKEL (reference sequence). In the study's own analysis: Estimates of nucleated cell counts were drawn from the amplification of reference gene primers. The assay was immunoSEQ multiplex PCR, and TCRdb's table has in-frame clones only and misses some. The V and J calls and the clone size are those of that table, but D and trimming were determined from the DNA. Among some 46,000 clones listed, 80% to 90% were seen once.

The clonotype originates from a woman of 80 years or more with COVID-19, enrolled during active disease. The chain is built from TRBV3-1 (or the pseudogene TRBV3-2) and TRBJ2-1; no firm D call. Sequencing used peripheral blood. The CDR3 sequence is CASSTLGEGYNEQFF. The DNA of the CDR3 is TGTGCCAGCAGCACGCTGGGCGAAGGATACAATGAGCAGTTCTTC.